In its sample, the clone carrying this T cell receptor (beta chain) was seen a few times. V was pared by 3 bases and J by 4 bases, with 10 bases between. This CDR3 has 13 residues. Only in-frame clones appear in the TCRdb table, and some are missing; sequencing was by immunoSEQ multiplex PCR. The sample has 300,000 or so clones; roughly 85% are singletons. The cohort comprised adults aged about 18 to 90 years residing in under 25 US areas. The data stem from a study of blood T cell repertoires in COVID-19. Overall study: Researchers got acute and convalescent COVID-19 samples from the United States, Italy and Spain.

Input material: PBMCs or T cells enriched from blood (not recorded which). This chain uses TRBV12-3 or TRBV12-4 with TRBJ2-7, with D possibly matching TRBD2 (5 bases). This TCR was recovered from a woman in her thirties who had recovered from COVID-19. CDR3 bases: TGTGCCAGCAGTTTTGGACTTGAATACGAGCAGTACTTC. It specifies CASSFGLEYEQYF.